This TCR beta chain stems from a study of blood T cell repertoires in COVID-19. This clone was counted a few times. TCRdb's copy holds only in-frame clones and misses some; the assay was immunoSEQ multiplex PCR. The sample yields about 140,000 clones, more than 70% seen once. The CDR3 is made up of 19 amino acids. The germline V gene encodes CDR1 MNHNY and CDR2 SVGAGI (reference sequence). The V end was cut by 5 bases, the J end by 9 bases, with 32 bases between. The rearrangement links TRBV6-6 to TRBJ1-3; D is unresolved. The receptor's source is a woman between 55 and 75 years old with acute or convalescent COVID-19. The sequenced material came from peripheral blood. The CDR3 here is CASSRGWRIGDAVVGTIYF. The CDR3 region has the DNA TGTGCCAGCAGTCGTGGATGGCGGATAGGCGATGCGGTCGTAGGCACCATATATTTT.